The 32 T cell receptor beta chains presented below share a single source sample, sequenced in a study of blood T cell repertoires in COVID-19. The table came from immunoSEQ multiplex PCR; TCRdb's copy has only in-frame clones and leaves some out. This table has approximately 190,000 clones, roughly 79% appearing once. Sequencing used peripheral blood. Receptor source: a man between 60 and 75 years old with active or convalescent COVID-19.

The chain joins TRBV6-5 to TRBJ2-5; TRBD2 agrees at 7 bases. The CDR3 covers 12 residues. J was trimmed by 9 bases and V by 6 bases; bases with no gene match: 7. Per the germline V gene, CDR1 is MNHEY and CDR2 is SVGAGI. In DNA form, the CDR3 reads TGTGCCAGCAGATCCCTTCGGGGGGCCCAGTACTTC. It yields the protein CASRSLRGAQYF.

This sequence joins TRBV7-9 and TRBJ2-3, with a tentative D call TRBD2 (6 bases). V gave up 4 bases and J gave up 1 base, with 15 bases separating them. Looked up from germline, CDR1 is SEHNR and CDR2 is FQNEAQ (reference sequence). The CDR3 contains 16 residues. CDR3 sequence (DNA): TGTGCCAGCAGCTCCCAGTTAGCGGAAGGCACAGATACGCAGTATTTT. Translation gives CASSSQLAEGTDTQYF. Using reference TRBV7-9 and TRBJ2-3 for the parts outside the CDR3, the full variable domain is DTGVSQNPRHKITKRGQNVTFRCDPISEHNRLYWYRQTLGQGPEFLTYFQNEAQLEKSRLLSDRFSAERPKGSFSTLEIQRTEQGDSAMYLCASSSQLAEGTDTQYFGPGTRLTVL.

The J gene is TRBJ1-6, the V gene TRBV28, with D unclear. This CDR3 has 14 amino acids. CDR1 MDHEN and CDR2 SYDVKM come from the germline V gene. The V and J ends lost 3 bases and 7 bases respectively, with 10 bases between them. The DNA of the CDR3 is TGTGCCAGCAGTTTGGGTCAGGTCAATTCACCCCTCCACTTT. Its translation: CASSLGQVNSPLHF.

The chain combines TRBV4-1 with TRBJ1-1; D is possibly TRBD1 (5 bases). The germline V and J ends were trimmed by 1 base and 4 bases, with 7 bases remaining between them. This CDR3 contains 13 residues. Germline CDR1 and CDR2: MGHRA and YSYEKL. The CDR3 protein is CASSQVQGTEAFF. The CDR3 DNA is TGCGCCAGCAGCCAAGTGCAGGGCACTGAAGCTTTCTTT.

The rearrangement uses TRBV9 and TRBJ2-3; no clear D gene. Germline assignment: CDR1 SGDLS and CDR2 YYNGEE. Trimming pared 0 bases from V and 0 bases from J, leaving 8 bases between. CDR3 length: 15 residues. The CDR3 DNA sequence: TGTGCCAGCAGCGTAGATCATACTAGCACAGATACGCAGTATTTT. Protein product: CASSVDHTSTDTQYF.

J is TRBJ1-3 and V is TRBV20-1, with D possibly being TRBD1 (5 bases). V was trimmed by 6 bases and J by 4 bases, leaving 13 bases between them. The CDR3 has 13 residues. Germline V gene sequence: CDR1 DFQATT, CDR2 SNEGSKA (reference sequence). For the CDR3, the DNA is TGCAGTGCGAGTGAGGGGCCGGGAAACACCATATATTTT. It codes for CSASEGPGNTIYF.

This chain links TRBV27 with TRBJ2-2, with 8 bases that match TRBD2. Germline CDR1 MNHEY, CDR2 SMNVEV (reference sequence). CDR3 length: 19 amino acids. V lost 2 bases to trimming and J lost 1 base; unmatched junction nucleotides: 12. CDR3 protein: CASSLRSSGGQRNTGELFF. CDR3 in DNA: TGTGCCAGCAGTTTAAGGTCGAGCGGGGGTCAGAGGAACACCGGGGAGCTGTTTTTT.

The V call is TRBV6-2 or TRBV6-3, the J call TRBJ2-7; 11 nucleotides match TRBD2. The trim removed 5 bases at V and 2 bases at J, leaving 5 bases unmatched. CDR1 is MNHEY and CDR2 is SVGEGT in the germline V gene. The CDR3 contains 15 residues. CDR3 protein: CASSTGTSGAYEQYF. The DNA for the CDR3 is TGTGCCAGCAGTACGGGGACTAGCGGAGCCTACGAGCAGTACTTC.

V is TRBV11-2 and J is TRBJ2-2; 8 positions match TRBD1. Per the germline V gene, CDR1 is SGHAT and CDR2 is FQNNGV. This CDR3 contains 15 residues. V trimming: 5 bases; J trimming: 3 bases; junction bases outside the gene matches: 5. CDR3 nucleotide sequence: TGTGCCAGCAGCCGGGACAGGCGGTACACCGGGGAGCTGTTTTTT. Amino acid sequence: CASSRDRRYTGELFF.

The rearrangement links TRBV7-3 to TRBJ2-1, with D hard to call. V dropped 5 bases and J dropped 3 bases, with 8 bases sitting between them. The CDR3 totals 13 residues. Germline CDR1 is SGHTA and CDR2 is FQGTGA. The CDR3 here is CASSRYSYNEQFF. The CDR3 bases are TGTGCCAGCAGCCGTTATAGCTACAATGAGCAGTTCTTC.

As concerns this clone: At one end, the junction sequence differs from germline, possibly due to a read error. This chain links TRBV12-5 with TRBJ1-6, with D possibly being TRBD1 (5 bases). This CDR3 contains 20 residues. Germline lookup yields CDR1 LGHNT and CDR2 FRNRAP. CDR3 DNA sequence: TGTGCTTGTGGTTTGGAAGCCTGGGACTGGTCCGGACTTAAACGGGGACCCCTCCACTTT. Its protein product is CACGLEAWDWSGLKRGPLHF.

The V and J genes are TRBV29-1 and TRBJ2-7; 11 bases line up with TRBD1. This CDR3 spans 12 amino acids. CDR1 is SQVTM and CDR2 is ANQGSEA in the germline V gene. CDR3 nucleotide sequence: TGCAGTGGAGGGACAGGGGGTCTAGAGCAGTACTTC. Translation gives CSGGTGGLEQYF.

For this clone: The sample contains more than one DNA sequence encoding this CDR3. The rearrangement joins TRBV5-4 to TRBJ1-2; 8 nucleotides align to TRBD1. The CDR3 runs to 15 residues. V was clipped by 1 base and J by 2 bases; unmatched bases: 4. The germline gives CDR1 SGHNT, CDR2 YYREEE (reference sequence). The CDR3, as DNA: TGTGCCAGCAGCTTGCCGCAGGGGGCAAACTATGGCTACACCTTC. Protein product: CASSLPQGANYGYTF.

A note on this clone: The same CDR3 also results from other DNA sequences found in this sample. This chain connects TRBV11-2 to TRBJ1-5, with a tentative D call TRBD1 (5 bases). V lost 5 bases to trimming and J lost 1 base, with 9 bases between them. Germline V gene lookup returns CDR1 SGHAT and CDR2 FQNNGV. The CDR3 has 14 amino acids. The CDR3 protein is CASSLGASNQPQHF. For the CDR3, the DNA is TGTGCCAGCAGCCTAGGGGCGAGCAATCAGCCCCAGCATTTT.

This rearrangement joins TRBV6-2 or TRBV6-3 to TRBJ1-3; 8 bases line up with TRBD1. The ends lost 2 bases at V and 2 bases at J; junction bases unmatched: 5. This CDR3 is 16 amino acids long. Germline-derived CDR1 and CDR2 are MNHEY and SVGEGT. The CDR3: CASSYADRGTGNTIYF. In nucleotides, the CDR3 is TGTGCCAGCAGTTACGCCGACAGGGGAACTGGAAACACCATATATTTT.

The rearrangement joins TRBV6-1 to TRBJ1-5; 8 bases agree with TRBD1. This CDR3 is built from 17 residues. Per the germline V gene, CDR1 is MNHNS and CDR2 is SASEGT. V shed 1 base, J shed 2 bases, and the junction held 7 bases outside the gene matches. The DNA of the CDR3 is TGTGCCAGCAGTGAAGGACGGACAGGGTTCGGCAATCAGCCCCAGCATTTT. Its translation: CASSEGRTGFGNQPQHF.

CDR3 region: CASSQELGAGNTIYF. CDR3 nucleotide sequence: TGTGCCAGCAGCCAAGAATTGGGAGCTGGAAACACCATATATTTT. The chain recombines TRBV4-2 with TRBJ1-3; the D is unclear. The CDR3 consists of 15 residues. Germline CDR1 and CDR2: LGHNA and YNFKEQ. Trimming removed 0 bases at V and 2 bases at J, with 8 bases between.

The genes are TRBV18 and TRBJ2-7; D uncertain. V shed 2 bases and J shed 3 bases, with 8 bases lying between them. The CDR3 totals 13 residues. The V gene's germline CDR1 is KGHSH and CDR2 LQKENI. DNA for the CDR3: TGTGCCAGCTCACCAATGGCTCTCTACGAGCAGTACTTC. This translates into CASSPMALYEQYF. Variable domain in full (rest from reference TRBV18 and TRBJ2-7): NAGVMQNPRHLVRRRGQEARLRCSPMKGHSHVYWYRQLPEEGLKFMVYLQKENIIDESGMPKERFSAEFPKEGPSILRIQQVVRGDSAAYFCASSPMALYEQYFGPGTRLTVT.

This clone was recorded only once. The rearrangement joins TRBV7-8 to TRBJ2-7, with 8 bases that match TRBD2. Per the germline V gene, CDR1 is SGHVS and CDR2 is FQNEAQ. The CDR3 loop spans 17 amino acids. The V segment lost 6 bases and the J segment 3 bases; nucleotides outside the gene matches: 16. Written as DNA, the CDR3 is TGTGCCAGCAGGCTAGTACCTAACGCGGGAGGAAACTACGAGCAGTACTTC. Translating it yields CASRLVPNAGGNYEQYF.

This chain links TRBV2 with TRBJ2-5; TRBD1 matches 9 bases. After removal of 8 bases from V and 2 bases from J, the junction contained 6 bases not matched to a gene. This CDR3 comprises 14 residues. Germline CDR1 reads SNHLY; CDR2 reads FYNNEI. Here the CDR3 DNA reads TGTGCCAGCGGGGGGGGACAGGGACAAGAGACCCAGTACTTC. Protein: CASGGGQGQETQYF.

V is TRBV29-1 and J is TRBJ1-2; a possible D gene is TRBD1 (6 bases). Germline assignment: CDR1 SQVTM and CDR2 ANQGSEA. With 3 bases removed from V and 3 bases from J, the gap between germline ends came to 14 bases. The CDR3 consists of 14 residues. CDR3 bases: TGCAGCGTTGATGACCCCAGGGGCGACTATGGCTACACCTTC. Protein product: CSVDDPRGDYGYTF.

This chain connects TRBV6-2 or TRBV6-3 to TRBJ2-7; tentative D call: TRBD1 (5 bases). Looked up from germline, CDR1 is MNHEY and CDR2 is SVGEGT. The CDR3 spans 13 residues. Trimming pared 1 base from V and 6 bases from J, leaving 10 bases between. The CDR3 DNA sequence: TGTGCCAGCAGTTACTATGGGGCCTCCGAGCAGTACTTC. Protein sequence: CASSYYGASEQYF.

This clone was seen a few times. V is TRBV24-1 and J is TRBJ2-5; no definite D call. Germline CDR1 is KGHDR and CDR2 is SFDVKD. Trimming pared 4 bases from V and 0 bases from J, leaving 11 bases between. The CDR3 runs to 15 residues. The CDR3 sequence is CATSDPGKYQETQYF. CDR3 bases: TGTGCCACCAGTGACCCAGGCAAATACCAAGAGACCCAGTACTTC.

The CDR3 sequence: CATSREGSLNTEAFF. The CDR3 region has the DNA TGTGCCACCAGCAGGGAGGGGTCTTTGAACACTGAAGCTTTCTTT. This sequence joins TRBV15 and TRBJ1-1, with D possibly matching TRBD1 (5 bases). The V end was cut by 3 bases, the J end by 0 bases, with 11 bases between. Germline V gene lookup returns CDR1 LNHNV and CDR2 YYDKDF (reference sequence). The CDR3 runs to 15 residues.

Here the CDR3 reads CASSSGAPGSYNEQFF. CDR3 sequence (DNA): TGTGCCAGCTCCTCGGGTGCGCCCGGCTCCTACAATGAGCAGTTCTTC. The chain uses TRBV18 and TRBJ2-1; D ambiguous. The V end was cut by 6 bases, the J end by 0 bases, with 15 bases between. The CDR3 contains 16 residues. In germline, CDR1 is KGHSH, CDR2 LQKENI. The full variable domain, completed using reference TRBV18 and TRBJ2-1, is NAGVMQNPRHLVRRRGQEARLRCSPMKGHSHVYWYRQLPEEGLKFMVYLQKENIIDESGMPKERFSAEFPKEGPSILRIQQVVRGDSAAYFCASSSGAPGSYNEQFFGPGTRLTVL.

The chain joins TRBV5-4 to TRBJ2-2, with 9 bases identical to TRBD2. CDR1 is SGHNT, CDR2 YYREEE, per germline (reference sequence). Unmatched junction bases numbered 6, after V lost 4 bases and J lost 2 bases. CDR3 length: 16 amino acids. As DNA, the CDR3 is TGTGCCAGCAGCCCTAGCGGGAACCTTAACACCGGGGAGCTGTTTTTT. Translation: CASSPSGNLNTGELFF.

The rearrangement joins TRBV5-6 to TRBJ2-1, with D maybe TRBD2 (6 bases). The CDR3 runs to 12 residues. Germline V gene sequence: CDR1 SGHDT, CDR2 YYEEEE. Trimming shortened V by 5 bases and J by 8 bases, and 11 bases separated the two germline ends. The CDR3 nucleotides read TGTGCCAGCAGTTGGGGCGGGGATGAGCAGTTCTTC. It codes for CASSWGGDEQFF.

The chain combines TRBV15 with TRBJ1-5, with D perhaps matching TRBD1 (6 bases). Germline V lookup: CDR1 LNHNV, CDR2 YYDKDF (reference sequence). The V and J ends lost 6 bases and 2 bases respectively, with 26 bases between them. There are 19 residues in the CDR3. CDR3 loop: CATRPIQGKGGGGNQPQHF. CDR3 DNA sequence: TGTGCCACCAGGCCCATCCAGGGGAAGGGGGGAGGGGGCAATCAGCCCCAGCATTTT.

The J gene is TRBJ2-2, the V gene TRBV11-3, with 9 bases identical to TRBD1. V shed 5 bases, J shed 7 bases, and the junction held 8 bases outside the gene matches. This CDR3 region has 15 residues. Germline assignment: CDR1 SGHNT and CDR2 YENEEA. This CDR3 is CASSTGTGLFGELFF. As DNA, the CDR3 is TGTGCCAGCAGCACCGGGACAGGGCTTTTCGGGGAGCTGTTTTTT.

The chain has TRBV30 and TRBJ2-2; 9 bases map to TRBD2. Germline-derived CDR1 and CDR2 are GTSNPN and SVGIG (reference sequence). The CDR3 has 16 amino acids. Germline trimming cut 7 bases from V and 3 bases from J; bases unmatched to any gene: 12. CDR3 DNA sequence: TGTGCCTACTCCCGAAGGGCGGGAGGGCACACCGGGGAGCTGTTTTTT. As protein: CAYSRRAGGHTGELFF.

This chain links TRBV6-2 or TRBV6-3 with TRBJ2-3; tentatively, D is TRBD2 (5 bases). V shed 6 bases and J shed 5 bases, with 12 bases lying between them. The germline CDR1 and CDR2 sequences are MNHEY and SVGEGT. The CDR3 runs 13 residues. CDR3: CASSEGVGDTQYF. As DNA, the CDR3 is TGTGCCAGCAGCGAGGGTGTCGGAGATACGCAGTATTTT.

V and J are TRBV11-3 and TRBJ2-7; 8 nucleotides align to TRBD2. This CDR3 region has 15 residues. V gave up 1 base and J gave up 7 bases; unmatched junction bases: 9. Germline-derived CDR1 and CDR2 are SGHNT and YENEEA. The CDR3 DNA reads as TGTGCCAGCAGCTTAGGAGGAGCGGGAGAGGGGGAGCAGTACTTC. Translating gives CASSLGGAGEGEQYF. The full variable domain, rest sourced from reference TRBV11-3 and TRBJ2-7, is EAGVVQSPRYKIIEKKQPVAFWCNPISGHNTLYWYLQNLGQGPELLIRYENEEAVDDSQLPKDRFSAERLKGVDSTLKIQPAELGDSAVYLCASSLGGAGEGEQYFGPGTRLTVT.